The text below deals with one T cell receptor beta chain. Using immunoSEQ multiplex PCR, the repertoire was profiled, and TCRdb retains in-frame clones only, with some absent. The table shows 200,000 to 250,000 clones, with less than 90% occurring only once. The sample is drawn from a study of blood T cell repertoires in COVID-19. Study in general: From T cells, B-cell-depleted T cells, or PBMCs came the material, which was cDNA or gDNA.

Trimming took 4 bases from V and 4 from J; bases not matched to a gene: 7. In germline, CDR1 is MDHEN, CDR2 SYDVKM. The CDR3 sequence is 16 residues long. The sequencing input was peripheral blood. This receptor was obtained from a man aged 25-45 years with active or convalescent COVID-19. This sequence joins TRBV28 and TRBJ2-7; 13 nucleotides line up with TRBD2. The CDR3 protein is CASSSRTSGRRYEQYF. The CDR3 DNA follows: TGTGCCAGCAGTTCCCGGACTAGCGGGAGAAGGTACGAGCAGTACTTC.